Listed below are T cell receptor beta chains from one sample, sequenced in a study of T cells after posttransplantation cyclophosphamide. Method: immunoSEQ multiplex PCR; TCRdb's copy keeps in-frame clones and lacks some. The data show 6,500 to 8,000 clones, with about three quarters seen just once and around a quarter held by the top ten. The specimen sequenced was memory CD4+ T cells sorted from blood. The source of these receptors is a woman in her 50s in good health and a related stem cell transplant donor. The CDR3 runs from the conserved cysteine through the conserved F or W. D genes are given only for firm matches. The size field is filled for only some rows; it gives once, few, many or a size class.

j_gene: TRBJ2-7; abundance: .; v_gene: TRBV7-9; d_gene: .; CDR3nt: TGTGCCAGCAGCTTAGAAGGACAGCTCGAGCAGTACTTC; CDR3aa: CASSLEGQLEQYF
j_gene: TRBJ2-5; abundance: .; v_gene: TRBV19; d_gene: TRBD1; CDR3nt: TGTGCCAGTAGTACGGGACAGATCGGTGAGACCCAGTACTTC; CDR3aa: CASSTGQIGETQYF
j_gene: TRBJ1-3; abundance: .; v_gene: TRBV2; d_gene: .; CDR3nt: TGTGCCAGCGACCCCGGCGGGAACACCATATATTTT; CDR3aa: CASDPGGNTIYF
j_gene: TRBJ2-5; abundance: .; v_gene: TRBV11-2; d_gene: TRBD2; CDR3nt: TGTGCCTCCGGGACTAGCGCCTTACAAGAGACCCAGTACTTC; CDR3aa: CASGTSALQETQYF
j_gene: TRBJ2-7; abundance: .; v_gene: TRBV7-7; d_gene: .; CDR3nt: TGTGCCAGCAGCTTAGAATCCGGGTCCTACGAGCAGTACTTC; CDR3aa: CASSLESGSYEQYF
j_gene: TRBJ2-7; abundance: .; v_gene: TRBV23-1; d_gene: .; CDR3nt: TGCGCCAGCAGTCAATCCGAGCGGGACACCTTACCCTACGAGCAGTACTTC; CDR3aa: CASSQSERDTLPYEQYF
j_gene: TRBJ2-4; abundance: .; v_gene: TRBV7-8; d_gene: TRBD1; CDR3nt: TGTGCCAGCAGCTTAGACAGGGGGATAATTGGAGTAGCCAAAAACATTCAGTACTTC; CDR3aa: CASSLDRGIIGVAKNIQYF
j_gene: TRBJ2-3; abundance: .; v_gene: TRBV7-2; d_gene: .; CDR3nt: TGTGCCAGCAGCTCCGGACTTATCACAGATACGCAGTATTTT; CDR3aa: CASSSGLITDTQYF
j_gene: TRBJ2-1; abundance: .; v_gene: TRBV5-1; d_gene: TRBD2; CDR3nt: TGCGCCAGCAGCTTGGGGACGAGACTAGCGGGGTACAATGAGCAGTTCTTC; CDR3aa: CASSLGTRLAGYNEQFF
j_gene: TRBJ1-4; abundance: once; v_gene: TRBV10-3; d_gene: .; CDR3nt: TGTGCCATCAGTGCTGGGCAGGGAGGGGAAAAACTGTTTTTT; CDR3aa: CAISAGQGGEKLFF
j_gene: TRBJ2-7; abundance: .; v_gene: TRBV7-8; d_gene: TRBD2; CDR3nt: TGTGCCAGCAGCCGCGGACTAGCGGGGGCCCTACAAGAGCAGTACTTC; CDR3aa: CASSRGLAGALQEQYF